This T cell receptor (beta chain) was captured by sequencing in a study of blood T cell repertoires in COVID-19. CDR3 size: 15 residues. CDR1 is MDHEN, CDR2 SYDVKM, per germline. After removal of 5 bases from V and 6 bases from J, the junction contained 3 bases not matched to a gene. TCRdb's copy holds only in-frame clones and misses some; the assay was immunoSEQ multiplex PCR. The sample yields around 140,000 clones, 80% to 90% seen once. This clone occurred a few times. The TCR comes from a man in his 60s who had recovered from COVID-19. Sequenced sample: PBMCs or T cells enriched from blood (not recorded which). The J gene is TRBJ2-2, the V gene TRBV28, with TRBD2 identical over 13 bases. The CDR3 DNA sequence: TGTGCCAGCAGTAGACTAGCGGGGGGCGCCGGGGAGCTGTTTTTT. Translation: CASSRLAGGAGELFF.